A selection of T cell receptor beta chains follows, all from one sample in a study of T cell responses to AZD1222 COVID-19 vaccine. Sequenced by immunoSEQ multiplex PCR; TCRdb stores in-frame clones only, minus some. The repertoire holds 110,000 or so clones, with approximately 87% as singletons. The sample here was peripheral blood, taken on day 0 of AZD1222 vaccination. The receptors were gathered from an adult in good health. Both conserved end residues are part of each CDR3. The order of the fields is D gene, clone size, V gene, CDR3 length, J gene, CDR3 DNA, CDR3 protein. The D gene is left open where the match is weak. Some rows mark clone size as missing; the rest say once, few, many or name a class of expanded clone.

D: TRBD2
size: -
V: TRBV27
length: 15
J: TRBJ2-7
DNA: TGTGCCAGCAGTCCCGGGGTAGCGGGAGTATACGAGCAGTACTTC
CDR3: CASSPGVAGVYEQYF

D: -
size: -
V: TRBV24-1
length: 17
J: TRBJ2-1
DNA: TGTGCCACCAGTGACCCAAGGGGGGCCCAACGATACAATGAGCAGTTCTTC
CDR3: CATSDPRGAQRYNEQFF

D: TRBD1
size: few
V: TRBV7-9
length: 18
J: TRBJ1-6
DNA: TGTGCCAGCAGCCGCCGGGACAGGGAGGTTATCGGGAATTCACCCCTCCACTTT
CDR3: CASSRRDREVIGNSPLHF

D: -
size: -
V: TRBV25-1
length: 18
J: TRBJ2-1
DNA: TGTGCCAGCAGTGAGCCGGATCGCGGGTTGGTAGGTAGGAATGAGCAGTTCTTC
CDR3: CASSEPDRGLVGRNEQFF

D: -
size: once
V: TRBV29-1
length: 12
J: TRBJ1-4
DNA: TGCAGCGTTTTCACGCCAGGTGAAAAACTGTTTTTT
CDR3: CSVFTPGEKLFF

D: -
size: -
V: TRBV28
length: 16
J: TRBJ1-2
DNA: TGTGCCAGCAGTTTCGGGACCAGACGAGCCAACTATGGCTACACCTTC
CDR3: CASSFGTRRANYGYTF

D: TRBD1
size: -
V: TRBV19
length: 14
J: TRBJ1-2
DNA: TGTGCCAGTAGTGGACAGGCTACTAACTATGGCTACACCTTC
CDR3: CASSGQATNYGYTF

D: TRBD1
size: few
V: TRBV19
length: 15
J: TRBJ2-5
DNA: TGTGCCAGTAGTATTGGGGACAGGGGAGGAGAGACCCAGTACTTC
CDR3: CASSIGDRGGETQYF

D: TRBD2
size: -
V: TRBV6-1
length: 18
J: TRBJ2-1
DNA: TGTGCCAGCAGTGAATATACTAGCGGGAGGGCGAGTGACAATGAGCAGTTCTTC
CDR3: CASSEYTSGRASDNEQFF

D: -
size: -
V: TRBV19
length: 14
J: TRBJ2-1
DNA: TGTGCCAGTAGTTATGCAGGGGTTTACAATGAGCAGTTCTTC
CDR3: CASSYAGVYNEQFF

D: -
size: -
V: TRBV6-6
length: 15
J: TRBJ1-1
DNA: TGTGCCAGCAGTTCTGCGGGAACAGGGACCACTGAAGCTTTCTTT
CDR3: CASSSAGTGTTEAFF

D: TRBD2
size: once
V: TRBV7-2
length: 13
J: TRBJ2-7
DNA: TGTGCCAGCAGCTCCGGAGCGGGACGCGAGCAGTACTTC
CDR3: CASSSGAGREQYF

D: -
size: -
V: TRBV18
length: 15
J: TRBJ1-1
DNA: TGTGCCAGCTCCCCTGTCGAGGGAGCGGCCACTGAAGCTTTCTTT
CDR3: CASSPVEGAATEAFF

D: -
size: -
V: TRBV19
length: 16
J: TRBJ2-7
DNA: TGTGCCAGTAGTCCCCAGTTTCTGGGCGGTCCATACGAGCAGTACTTC
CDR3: CASSPQFLGGPYEQYF

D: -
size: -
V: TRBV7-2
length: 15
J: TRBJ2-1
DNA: TGTGCCAGCAGTCCGTCGCGGGCCGCCTACAATGAGCAGTTCTTC
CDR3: CASSPSRAAYNEQFF

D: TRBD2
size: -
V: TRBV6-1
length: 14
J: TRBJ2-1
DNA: TGTGCCAGCAGTGAAACGGGAGGTTACAATGAGCAGTTCTTC
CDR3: CASSETGGYNEQFF

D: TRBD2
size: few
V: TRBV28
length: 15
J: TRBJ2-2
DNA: TGTGCCAGCATTGATAGCGGGAGTGGAACCGGGGAGCTGTTTTTT
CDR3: CASIDSGSGTGELFF

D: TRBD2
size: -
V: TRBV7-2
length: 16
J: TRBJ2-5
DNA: TGTGCCAGCAGCTTACTAGGGACTAGCGTTCAAGAGACCCAGTACTTC
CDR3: CASSLLGTSVQETQYF

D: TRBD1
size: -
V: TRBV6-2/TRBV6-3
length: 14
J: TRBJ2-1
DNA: TGTGCCAGCAGTCCACAGGGGGCTAGGAATGAGCAGTTCTTC
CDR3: CASSPQGARNEQFF

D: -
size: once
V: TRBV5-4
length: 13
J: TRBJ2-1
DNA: TGTGCCAGCAGCGCTGGACAGTACAATGAGCAGTTCTTC
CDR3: CASSAGQYNEQFF

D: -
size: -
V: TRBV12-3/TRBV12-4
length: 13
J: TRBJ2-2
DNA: TGTGCCAGCAGCCCCCCAAAGCCCGGGGAGCTGTTTTTT
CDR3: CASSPPKPGELFF

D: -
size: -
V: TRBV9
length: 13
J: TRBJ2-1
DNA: TGTGCCAGCAGCGTAGAGTTGGACAATGAGCAGTTCTTC
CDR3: CASSVELDNEQFF

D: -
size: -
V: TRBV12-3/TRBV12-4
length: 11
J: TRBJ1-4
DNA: TGTGCCAGCAGTTTGGGCAGGGTGGGGAGTTTT
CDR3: CASSLGRVGSF

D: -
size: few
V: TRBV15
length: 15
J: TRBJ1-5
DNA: TGTGCCACCAGCAGAGCGGGGAGGGTTGGACAGCCCCAGCATTTT
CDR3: CATSRAGRVGQPQHF

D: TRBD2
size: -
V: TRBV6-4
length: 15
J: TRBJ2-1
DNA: TGTGCCAGCAGTGTAGCTAGCGGGAGGGGCAATGAGCAGTTCTTC
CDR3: CASSVASGRGNEQFF

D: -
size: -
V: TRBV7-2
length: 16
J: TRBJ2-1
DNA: TGTGCCAGCAGCTTAAGAACAGTTGGGGTTTTTAATGAGCAGTTCTTC
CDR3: CASSLRTVGVFNEQFF

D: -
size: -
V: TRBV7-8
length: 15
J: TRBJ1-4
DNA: TGTGCCAGCAGCTCACGACAGAGAACTAATGAAAAACTGTTTTTT
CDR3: CASSSRQRTNEKLFF

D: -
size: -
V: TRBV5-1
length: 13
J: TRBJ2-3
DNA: TGCGCCAGCAGCGCCGGAAGCACAGATACGCAGTATTTT
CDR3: CASSAGSTDTQYF

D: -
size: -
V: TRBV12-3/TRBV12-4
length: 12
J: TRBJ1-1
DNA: TGTGCCAGCAGTTTCGATCGGGGCGAAGCTTTCTTT
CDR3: CASSFDRGEAFF

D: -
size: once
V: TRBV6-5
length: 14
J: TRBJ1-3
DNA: TGTGCCAGCAGTTTGTTTGTAGGTGGAAACACCATATATTTT
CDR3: CASSLFVGGNTIYF

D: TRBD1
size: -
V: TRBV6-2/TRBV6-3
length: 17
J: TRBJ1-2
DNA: TGTGCCAGCAGTTACACATACTCGGGACAGACTAACTATGGCTACACCTTC
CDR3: CASSYTYSGQTNYGYTF

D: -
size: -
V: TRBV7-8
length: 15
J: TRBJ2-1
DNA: TGTGCCAGCAGAGAACAGGGCGGCGCTTACAATGAGCAGTTCTTC
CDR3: CASREQGGAYNEQFF

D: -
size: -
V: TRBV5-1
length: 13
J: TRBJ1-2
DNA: TGCGCCAGCAGCTTGGACGGCGGCTATGGCTACACCTTC
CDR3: CASSLDGGYGYTF

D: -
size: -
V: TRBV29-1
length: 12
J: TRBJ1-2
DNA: TGCAGCGTTGTGGGGGCCAGCTATGGCTACACCTTC
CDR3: CSVVGASYGYTF

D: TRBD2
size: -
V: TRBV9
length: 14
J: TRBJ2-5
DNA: TGTGCCAGCAGCGAGGGACCCGGGGGGGAGACCCAGTACTTC
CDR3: CASSEGPGGETQYF

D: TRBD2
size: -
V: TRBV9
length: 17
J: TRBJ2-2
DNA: TGTGCCAGCAGTATAAGTCTAGCGGGAGAATTGGGCGGGGAGCTGTTTTTT
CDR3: CASSISLAGELGGELFF

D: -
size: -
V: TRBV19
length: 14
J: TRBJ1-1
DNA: TGTGCCGTCAGGGATTCCCCCTTGAACACTGAAGCTTTCTTT
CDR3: CAVRDSPLNTEAFF

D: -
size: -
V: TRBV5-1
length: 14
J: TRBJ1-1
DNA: TGCGCCAGCAGCTCTGGCACTATGAACACTGAAGCTTTCTTT
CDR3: CASSSGTMNTEAFF

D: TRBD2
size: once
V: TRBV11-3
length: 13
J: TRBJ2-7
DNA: TGTGCCAGCAGCTCTGGTGGGAGGGACGAGCAGTACTTC
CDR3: CASSSGGRDEQYF

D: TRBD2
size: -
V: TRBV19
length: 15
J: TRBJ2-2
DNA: TGTGCCAGTAACAGACTAGCGGGAACCGCCGGGGAGCTGTTTTTT
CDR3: CASNRLAGTAGELFF

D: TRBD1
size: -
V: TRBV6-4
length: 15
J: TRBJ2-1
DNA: TGTGCCAGCAGTGAAGAACAGGGGCGCTACAATGAGCAGTTCTTC
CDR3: CASSEEQGRYNEQFF

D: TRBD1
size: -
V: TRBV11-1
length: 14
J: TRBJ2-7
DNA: TGTGCCAGCAGCTTGCGCACAGGGGGCGGCGAGCAGTACTTC
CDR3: CASSLRTGGGEQYF

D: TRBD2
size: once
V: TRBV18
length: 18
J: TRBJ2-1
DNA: TGTGCCAGCTCAAAGGGACTAGCGAGCACCAGCTCCTACAATGAGCAGTTCTTC
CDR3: CASSKGLASTSSYNEQFF

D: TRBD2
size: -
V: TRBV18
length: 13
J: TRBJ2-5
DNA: TGTGCCAGCTCCGGCGGGGGGCAAGAGACCCAGTACTTC
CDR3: CASSGGGQETQYF

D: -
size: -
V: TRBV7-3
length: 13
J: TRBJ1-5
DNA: TGTGCCAGCAGCTTAAGGGGAAATCAGCCCCAGCATTTT
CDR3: CASSLRGNQPQHF

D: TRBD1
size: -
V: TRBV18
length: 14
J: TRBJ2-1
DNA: TGTGCCAGCGAGCAGACAGGGGACTACAATGAGCAGTTCTTC
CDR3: CASEQTGDYNEQFF

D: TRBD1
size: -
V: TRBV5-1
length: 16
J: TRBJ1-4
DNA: TGCGCCAGCAGCCCCGGGACAGGGACAACTAATGAAAAACTGTTTTTT
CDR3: CASSPGTGTTNEKLFF

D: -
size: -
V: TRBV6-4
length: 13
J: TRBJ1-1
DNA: TGTGCCAGCAGTACAGAGGCCAACACTGAAGCTTTCTTT
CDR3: CASSTEANTEAFF

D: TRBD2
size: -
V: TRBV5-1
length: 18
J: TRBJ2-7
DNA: TGCGCCAGCAGCTTGTTCGGCTCACGGGAGGGCCCCGGGTACGAGCAGTACTTC
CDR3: CASSLFGSREGPGYEQYF

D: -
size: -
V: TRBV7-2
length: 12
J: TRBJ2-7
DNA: TGTGCCAGCAGCTCCCCCAGGCCCGAGCAGTACTTC
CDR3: CASSSPRPEQYF

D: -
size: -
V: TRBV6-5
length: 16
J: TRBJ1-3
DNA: TGTGCCAGCAGTTACTCGGCAGCGGAGTATGGAAACACCATATATTTT
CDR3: CASSYSAAEYGNTIYF

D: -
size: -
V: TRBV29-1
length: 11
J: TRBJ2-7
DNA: TGCAGCGCCCAAATGGAGTACGAGCAGTACTTC
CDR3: CSAQMEYEQYF

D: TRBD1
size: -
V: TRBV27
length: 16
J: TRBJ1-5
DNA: TGTGCCAGCAGTCCCGGGACAGGGAGGAGCAATCAGCCCCAGCATTTT
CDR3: CASSPGTGRSNQPQHF

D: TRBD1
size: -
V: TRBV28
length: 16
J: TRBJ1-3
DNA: TGTGCCAGCAGCAAAGACAGGGGCTTCTCTGGAAACACCATATATTTT
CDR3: CASSKDRGFSGNTIYF

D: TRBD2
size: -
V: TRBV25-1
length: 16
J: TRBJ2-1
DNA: TGTGCCAGCAGTGATTTCAGCGGGAGGGCTTACAATGAGCAGTTCTTC
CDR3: CASSDFSGRAYNEQFF

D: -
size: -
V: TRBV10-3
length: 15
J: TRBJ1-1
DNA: TGTGCCATCAGTGAGAACAGGGAGGTGGACACTGAAGCTTTCTTT
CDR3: CAISENREVDTEAFF

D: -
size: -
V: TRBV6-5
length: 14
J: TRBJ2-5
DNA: TGTGCCAGCAGTTCCCGGGACTCCACTCAGAGCCAGTACTTC
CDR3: CASSSRDSTQSQYF

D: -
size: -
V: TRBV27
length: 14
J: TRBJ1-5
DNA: TGTGCCAGCAGTACCCGACTTGGAGGTCAGCCCCAGCATTTT
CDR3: CASSTRLGGQPQHF

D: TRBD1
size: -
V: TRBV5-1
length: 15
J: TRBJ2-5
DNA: TGCGCCAGCAGCTTGGGGCAGGGGGACCGGGAGACCCAGTACTTC
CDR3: CASSLGQGDRETQYF